The clone carrying this T cell receptor beta chain was counted ten times or more. The antigen remains unidentified. TCRdb recomputed calls from the multiplex PCR reads with MiXCR, one row per CDR3 protein. Here the sample spans approximately 230,000 distinct CDR3 sequences, under 35% being singletons. The lymph nodes were axillary draining lymph nodes from breast cancer patients. This specimen comes from a study of breast tumors, draining lymph nodes, adjacent tissues. Study-wide points: The data were judged consistent with most tumor T cells coming from lymph node and expanding in tumor. Luminal-like breast cancer showed significantly higher tumor–nontumor repertoire similarity than basal-like.

The CDR3 spans 12 residues. V lost 3 bases and J 10 bases, leaving 13 bases between the germline ends. The germline gives CDR1 SGHDT, CDR2 YYEEEE. Sequences were obtained from axillary lymph node tissue. The TCR sequence derives from a female donor with breast cancer. Some clones in this sample may be carry-over from other donors' samples. The rearrangement links TRBV5-6 to TRBJ1-2; the D is unclear. CDR3 residues: CASSSAWRDYTF. DNA for the CDR3: TGTGCCAGCAGCTCAGCCTGGAGGGACTACACCTTC.